The clone carrying this T cell receptor beta chain was recorded once. Its specificity is unknown. The ends were cut back, 4 bases at V and 8 bases at J, with 9 bases in the middle. Germline-derived CDR1 and CDR2 are SGHDT and YYEEEE. The CDR3 has 11 amino acids. This record belongs to a study of cytomegalovirus exposure and HLA in healthy donors. Primers included in the PCR were 60 Vbeta and 13 Jbeta primers. Profiling relied on immunoSEQ multiplex PCR, and the TCRdb table lists in-frame clones only, not all of them. The sample lists fewer than 200,000 clones; 72% were seen once. Study-level points and caveats: About 87% or about 30% of the time was how often most TCR beta V segments were productive, according to an earlier analysis.

This TCR was sampled from a human donor in good health. Input material: PBMCs. The chain carries TRBV5-6 and TRBJ1-2; the D is unclear. The CDR3 is CASSQAWGYTF. Written as DNA, the CDR3 is TGTGCCAGCAGCCAGGCGTGGGGCTACACCTTC.